A selection of T cell receptor beta chains follows, all from one sample in a study of blood T cell repertoires in COVID-19. Measured with immunoSEQ multiplex PCR; TCRdb has only the in-frame clones, and not every one. The data hold 200,000 to 250,000 clones, with nearly 90% observed a single time. Material: PBMCs or T cells enriched from blood (not recorded which). The receptor source for this set is a man in his thirties or forties who had recovered from COVID-19. CDR3s include the opening cysteine and the closing phenylalanine or tryptophan. D genes are given only for firm matches. Size tells how often a clone was seen (once, few, many) or the class of an expanded clone, and some rows leave it out.

.	.	TRBJ2-7	TRBV27	TGTGCCAGCAGCCCTCTAGCGAGGAGCTCCTACGAGCAGTACTTC	CASSPLARSSYEQYF
.	.	TRBJ2-1	TRBV19	TGTGCCAGTACCTTATCCAGGTATGGTGATGAGCAGTTCTTC	CASTLSRYGDEQFF
TRBD1	.	TRBJ1-1	TRBV3-1/TRBV3-2	TGTGCCAGCAGCTTGACAGGGTATCGTCACACTGAAGCTTTCTTT	CASSLTGYRHTEAFF
TRBD2	.	TRBJ2-4	TRBV3-1/TRBV3-2	TGTGCCAGCAGCCAAGGGATACTAGCGGACAGCTACATTCAGTACTTC	CASSQGILADSYIQYF
TRBD1	.	TRBJ2-7	TRBV11-2	TGTGCCAGCAGCTATGACAGGGGTTGGTCCTACGAGCAGTACTTC	CASSYDRGWSYEQYF
.	.	TRBJ1-2	TRBV12-5	TGTGCTAGTGGTTTGGACTTAACCAGGGTAAACTATGGCTACACCTTC	CASGLDLTRVNYGYTF
TRBD2	.	TRBJ2-1	TRBV6-5	TGTGCCAGCAGTTACTCGATTAGCGGGGCCTACAATGAGCAGTTCTTC	CASSYSISGAYNEQFF
TRBD2	.	TRBJ2-7	TRBV10-2	TGCGCCAGCGGATTGACTAGCGGTCCCTCCTACGAGCAGTACTTC	CASGLTSGPSYEQYF
.	.	TRBJ1-2	TRBV4-2	TGTGCCAGCAGCCGGTCAGGTCACTATGGCTACACCTTC	CASSRSGHYGYTF
.	.	TRBJ1-5	TRBV28	TGTGCCAGCAGTCCCCGGGGGGAGGGTAATCAGCCCCAGCATTTT	CASSPRGEGNQPQHF
.	.	TRBJ1-6	TRBV30	TGTGCCTGGACCGCGTCCTCCCATGGGGGGGCAACCCTCCACTTT	CAWTASSHGGATLHF
TRBD1	.	TRBJ2-3	TRBV5-5	TGTGCCAGCAGCACTACAGGGGCAGATACGCAGTATTTT	CASSTTGADTQYF
.	.	TRBJ1-3	TRBV5-6	TGTGCCAGCAGCCCTGGACTTCCCTTCTCTGGAAACACCATATATTTT	CASSPGLPFSGNTIYF
TRBD1	.	TRBJ2-2	TRBV4-2	TGTGCCAGCAGCCAAGATCTTTGGGGACAGGGGGACACCGGGGAGCTGTTTTTT	CASSQDLWGQGDTGELFF
.	.	TRBJ1-5	TRBV30	TGTGCCTGGAGTATGTCCTATAGCAATCAGCCCCAGCATTTT	CAWSMSYSNQPQHF
.	.	TRBJ1-1	TRBV12-3/TRBV12-4	TGTGCTCTTACGGCGCGCGGTCTGCCTGAAGCTTTCTTT	CALTARGLPEAFF
TRBD1	once	TRBJ1-5	TRBV28	TGTGCCAGCAGTTCCCTGGACAGGGGTGAGCCCCAGCATTTT	CASSSLDRGEPQHF
TRBD2	.	TRBJ2-1	TRBV15	TGTGCCACCAGCAGAGCTTCGTTAACTAGCGGCAACTACAATGAGCAGTTCTTC	CATSRASLTSGNYNEQFF
.	.	TRBJ2-5	TRBV7-9	TGTGCCAGCAGCTTAATAGCAGGGTCCCAAGAGACCCAGTACTTC	CASSLIAGSQETQYF
TRBD1	few	TRBJ2-7	TRBV10-3	TGTGCCATCAGTCCCGACAGGGGCGGCTACGAGCAGTACTTC	CAISPDRGGYEQYF
TRBD1	.	TRBJ2-7	TRBV5-1	TGCGCCAGCAGCTCCGCCGCGGGACAGGGGACCTACGAGCAGTACTTC	CASSSAAGQGTYEQYF
.	.	TRBJ1-2	TRBV28	TGTGCCAGCAGTTTAGGGGGGAACTATGGCTACACCTTC	CASSLGGNYGYTF
.	.	TRBJ2-7	TRBV5-1	TGCGCCAGCAGTTCTGGGGGGGCTGCACTCGAGCAGTACTTC	CASSSGGAALEQYF
TRBD2	.	TRBJ2-1	TRBV4-1	TGCGCCAGCAGCCCATCGGGACTAGCGAGAGATGAGCAGTTCTTC	CASSPSGLARDEQFF
TRBD2	.	TRBJ2-7	TRBV3-1/TRBV3-2	TGTGCCAGCAGCCCCAGACTAGCGGGAGCCTACGAGCAGTACTTC	CASSPRLAGAYEQYF
.	.	TRBJ2-4	TRBV24-1	TGTGCCACCAGTGATCCATCCCAGGGAGGGGGCATTCAGTACTTC	CATSDPSQGGGIQYF
.	.	TRBJ1-1	TRBV6-4	TGTGCCAGCAGTCAACAAGGGACACTGGGCACTGAAGCTTTCTTT	CASSQQGTLGTEAFF
TRBD1	.	TRBJ1-1	TRBV5-1	TGCGCCAGCAGCTCCTTTGGACAGGGTAACACTGAAGCTTTCTTT	CASSSFGQGNTEAFF
TRBD1	.	TRBJ2-6	TRBV6-5	TGTGCCAGCAGCAGGGGGCCTGGGGCCAACGTCCTGACTTTC	CASSRGPGANVLTF
.	.	TRBJ1-1	TRBV7-9	TGTGCCACCGGGGGATTTACTGAAGCTTTCTTT	CATGGFTEAFF
TRBD1	.	TRBJ1-2	TRBV4-3	TGCGCCAGCAGCCAAGATATGGGACAGGAAAACTATGGCTACACCTTC	CASSQDMGQENYGYTF
TRBD1	few	TRBJ1-3	TRBV18	TGTGCCAGCTCACCGGGACAGGGGGACTCTGGAAACACCATATATTTT	CASSPGQGDSGNTIYF
.	.	TRBJ1-1	TRBV7-2	TGTGCCAGCAGCTTAGGGTTAGGGGGAACCACTGAAGCTTTCTTT	CASSLGLGGTTEAFF
TRBD1	.	TRBJ2-3	TRBV19	TGTGCCAGTAGTCGTGGGACAGGGGCAAGCACAGATACGCAGTATTTT	CASSRGTGASTDTQYF
TRBD1	.	TRBJ1-6	TRBV7-9	TGTGCCAGCAGCTTCGGGGGACAGCCAGACTCCTATAATTCACCCCTCCACTTT	CASSFGGQPDSYNSPLHF
TRBD2	.	TRBJ2-7	TRBV9	TGTGCCAGCAGCGTCGGGGGGGCCCTCTACGAGCAGTACTTC	CASSVGGALYEQYF
TRBD1	.	TRBJ1-2	TRBV25-1	TGTGCCAGCAGTAGACAGGGCGACTATGGCTACACCTTC	CASSRQGDYGYTF
.	.	TRBJ1-1	TRBV4-1	TGCGCCAGCAGCCGACCTCGCGGGGGGGCTGACACTGAAGCTTTCTTT	CASSRPRGGADTEAFF
TRBD1	.	TRBJ1-1	TRBV19	TGTGCCAGTAGTATGCCGGGACAGGGGAACACTGAAGCTTTCTTT	CASSMPGQGNTEAFF
.	.	TRBJ1-6	TRBV27	TGTGCCAGCAGTTTCAGGGGTTATGGCTATAATTCACCCCTCCACTTT	CASSFRGYGYNSPLHF
TRBD2	.	TRBJ2-2	TRBV28	TGTGCCAGCAGTTTGATTCCTAGCGGGAGCATCGGGGAGCTGTTTTTT	CASSLIPSGSIGELFF
.	.	TRBJ2-7	TRBV27	TGTGCCAGCAGTTTATCGTCAGGTCCCTACGAGCAGTACTTC	CASSLSSGPYEQYF
.	.	TRBJ1-3	TRBV3-1/TRBV3-2	TGTGCCAGCAGCCAAGTCCGACTCAACCCTGGAAACACCATATATTTT	CASSQVRLNPGNTIYF
TRBD2	.	TRBJ2-5	TRBV5-6	TGTGCCAGCAGCTTACTACTAGCGGGTGGGGAGACCCAGTACTTC	CASSLLLAGGETQYF
TRBD2	.	TRBJ2-3	TRBV10-3	TGTGCCATCAGTGGACTAGCGGGAGGTTCAGATACGCAGTATTTT	CAISGLAGGSDTQYF
.	.	TRBJ2-1	TRBV3-1/TRBV3-2	TGTGCCAGCAGCCCCGGAGGGGGAGGGCCATATGAGCAGTTCTTC	CASSPGGGGPYEQFF
TRBD1	.	TRBJ2-3	TRBV6-5	TGTGCCAGCAGAACCGACAGGGTGTATACAGATACGCAGTATTTT	CASRTDRVYTDTQYF
.	.	TRBJ2-7	TRBV28	TGTGCCAGCAGTTTGGGACGGGAGATCTGGTACGAGCAGTACTTC	CASSLGREIWYEQYF
TRBD1	.	TRBJ2-7	TRBV4-3	TGCGCCAGCAGCCAAGATGACAGGGGGTTGACCTACGAGCAGTACTTC	CASSQDDRGLTYEQYF
TRBD1	.	TRBJ2-1	TRBV10-3	TGTGCCATCAGTGAGTCGGAGGGGGACAGGAAGGTCTTC	CAISESEGDRKVF
TRBD1	.	TRBJ1-5	TRBV6-2/TRBV6-3	TGTGCCAGCAGCAGACAGGGCAGGAGCAATCAGCCCCAGCATTTT	CASSRQGRSNQPQHF
.	.	TRBJ1-2	TRBV12-3/TRBV12-4	TGTGCCAGCAGTTTTGGGCAGGGAGGTGGCTACACCTTC	CASSFGQGGGYTF
TRBD2	.	TRBJ2-1	TRBV9	TGTGCCAGCAGCGTAACTAGCGGGAGCCCCTACAATGAGCAGTTCTTC	CASSVTSGSPYNEQFF
TRBD2	.	TRBJ2-5	TRBV28	TGTGCCAGCAGTTTATCCCCTAGCGGGCCTCAAGAGACCCAGTACTTC	CASSLSPSGPQETQYF
.	.	TRBJ1-2	TRBV28	TGTGCCAGCAGTTTATCCCACTTAGACTACACCTTC	CASSLSHLDYTF